Listed here are 27 T cell receptor beta chains from one sample, sequenced in a study of T cell repertoires in cytomegalovirus infection (dated by TCRdb to 2018 to 2020). This specimen's treatment or condition label, per the study, means: in vitro stimulation with specific CMV peptide epitopes to enrich CMV-specific T cells. The sample was run on an Illumina HiSeq 1500. In-frame beta chains were kept once TCRdb had trimmed the public reads at Q25 with fastp and called clones with MiXCR. Each CDR3 protein gets just one entry, which takes the most common genes and DNA from the rows behind it. This sample has under 300,000 distinct CDR3 sequences in its table, and roughly 21% of those were observed once. Roughly 19% of the sample is held by the ten biggest clonotypes. Antigens for these TCRs are unknown. The source was cultured PBMCs, collected from culture after CMV antigen stimulation. The receptors were gathered from a human donor in good health (CMV status not recorded). Some clones in this sample may be carry-over from other donors' samples.

This chain uses TRBV7-9 with TRBJ1-3, with TRBD1 as a possible D gene (5 bases). This CDR3 has 16 residues. Germline V gene data show CDR1 as SEHNR and CDR2 as FQNEAQ (reference sequence). Trimming took off 3 bases at V and 0 bases at J, with 12 bases between the two ends. CDR3 in DNA: TGTGCCAGCAGCTTCGAGGGACTGAGCTCTGGAAACACCATATATTTT. It encodes CASSFEGLSSGNTIYF.

This clonotype occurred once. The gene calls are TRBV7-6 and TRBJ2-7; 12 bases are shared with TRBD2. The germline V gene has CDR1 SGHVS and CDR2 FNYEAQ. The CDR3 runs 15 residues. Losses at the gene ends were 5 bases for V and 6 bases for J; bases not matched to a gene: 8. CDR3 in amino acids: CASSLYAGLAGEQYF. CDR3 nucleotides: TGTGCCAGCAGCCTCTACGCGGGACTAGCGGGCGAGCAGTACTTC.

V usage is TRBV27 and J usage is TRBJ2-7; TRBD1 matches at 9 bases. CDR3 size: 12 residues. Germline values: CDR1 MNHEY, CDR2 SMNVEV (reference sequence). V was pared by 8 bases and J by 5 bases, with 4 bases of the junction left unmatched. The CDR3 reads CASGQGSNEQYF. Written as DNA, the CDR3 is TGTGCCAGCGGACAGGGGAGCAACGAGCAGTACTTC.

The chain joins TRBV30 to TRBJ1-1, with D tentatively TRBD1 (6 bases). There are 13 residues in the CDR3. Trimming took 2 bases from V and 5 from J, leaving 12 bases between them. From germline, CDR1 is GTSNPN and CDR2 SVGIG (reference sequence). This CDR3 is CAWSQGRRTEAFF. CDR3 nucleotide sequence: TGTGCCTGGAGTCAGGGGAGGAGAACTGAAGCTTTCTTT.

This clonotype was picked up a small number of times. The chain carries TRBV7-3 and TRBJ2-5; TRBD1 matches at 7 bases. Germline V gene lookup returns CDR1 SGHTA and CDR2 FQGTGA. Trimming took 5 bases from V and 1 from J; bases not matched to a gene: 7. The CDR3 covers 15 residues. DNA of the CDR3: TGTGCCAGCAGCCGGACAGGCAGGAGCCAAGAGACCCAGTACTTC. It codes for CASSRTGRSQETQYF.

This clonotype occurred many times. V gene TRBV12-3 or TRBV12-4 combines with J gene TRBJ1-5, with TRBD1 as a possible D gene (5 bases). V lost 7 bases and J 3 bases, leaving 19 bases between the germline ends. The CDR3 consists of 16 residues. The CDR3: CASTGPGRKNNQPQHF. The CDR3 DNA follows: TGTGCCAGCACCGGACCGGGACGGAAAAACAATCAGCCCCAGCATTTT.

The chain couples TRBV7-9 to TRBJ1-5, with D possibly being TRBD1 (5 bases). The CDR3 extends over 17 amino acids. V was cut by 5 bases and J by 3 bases, with 20 bases left in between. In germline, CDR1 is SEHNR, CDR2 FQNEAQ (reference sequence). This chain's CDR3 is CASSPGARVGVNQPQHF. CDR3 in DNA: TGTGCCAGCAGCCCCGGGGCGCGGGTGGGTGTCAATCAGCCCCAGCATTTT.

About this clonotype itself: A clone one base away is much larger, so this may be a read error. The V and J genes are TRBV7-2 and TRBJ1-6; D call uncertain. CDR1 is SGHTA, CDR2 FQGNSA, per germline. The CDR3 consists of 13 residues. V gave up 3 bases and J gave up 8 bases, with 8 bases separating them. The CDR3 DNA follows: TGTGCCAGCAGCTTTGGGTCCTATTCACCCCTCCACTTT. It translates to CASSFGSYSPLHF.

This clonotype was seen more than once but under ten times. The chain combines TRBV20-1 with TRBJ2-1; 15 nucleotides agree with TRBD2. The germline CDR1 and CDR2 sequences are DFQATT and SNEGSKA (reference sequence). The CDR3 is 18 residues long. The CDR3 nucleotides are TGCAGGGTCCCGGGACTAGCGGGAGGTCGGGAAAGGAACAATGAGCAGTTCTTC. This encodes CRVPGLAGGRERNNEQFF.

This clonotype has more than one count but fewer than ten. The CDR3 here is CASSLGLAGGVKETQYF. The CDR3 DNA is TGTGCCAGCAGCTTGGGACTAGCGGGAGGGGTCAAGGAGACCCAGTACTTC. The chain combines TRBV7-2 with TRBJ2-5; TRBD2 agrees at 16 bases. This CDR3 comprises 17 residues. Germline CDR1 reads SGHTA; CDR2 reads FQGNSA. V trimming: 3 bases; J trimming: 5 bases; junction bases outside the gene matches: 6.

CDR3 loop: CSARKTGTSGLNTDTQYF. CDR3 in DNA: TGCAGTGCTCGGAAAACCGGGACTAGCGGCTTAAACACAGATACGCAGTATTTT. V and J are TRBV20-1 and TRBJ2-3; 11 bases agree with TRBD2. CDR1 and CDR2 from the germline V gene are DFQATT and SNEGSKA (reference sequence). V trimming: 5 bases; J trimming: 2 bases; junction bases outside the gene matches: 15. CDR3 length: 18 residues.

This clonotype was observed a few times. This chain uses TRBV6-2 or TRBV6-3 with TRBJ2-7; 9 bases agree with TRBD1. The CDR3 consists of 12 residues. Germline CDR1 reads MNHEY; CDR2 reads SVGEGT. J was trimmed by 6 bases and V by 8 bases; bases with no gene match: 5. DNA of the CDR3: TGTGCCAGCCGAAAGACAGGGGGCGAGCAGTACTTC. Protein product: CASRKTGGEQYF.

This clonotype has a handful of counts. The rearrangement links TRBV19 to TRBJ1-5; tentative D call: TRBD1 (6 bases). Trimming shortened V by 6 bases and J by 1 base, and 13 bases separated the two germline ends. The CDR3 is made up of 15 amino acids. Looked up from germline, CDR1 is LNHDA and CDR2 is SQIVND (reference sequence). The CDR3 coding sequence is TGTGCCAGTAGATCAGGGACACCAAGCAATCAGCCCCAGCATTTT. Protein sequence: CASRSGTPSNQPQHF. Together with reference TRBV19 and TRBJ1-5, the CDR3 gives the full variable domain: DGGITQSPKYLFRKEGQNVTLSCEQNLNHDAMYWYRQDPGQGLRLIYYSQIVNDFQKGDIAEGYSVSREKKESFPLTVTSAQKNPTAFYLCASRSGTPSNQPQHFGDGTRLSIL.

This clonotype was picked up a small number of times. V and J are TRBV28 and TRBJ1-2, with D unresolved. Germline V CDR1 and CDR2: MDHEN, SYDVKM. This CDR3 has 15 amino acids. Trimming took off 6 bases at V and 4 bases at J, with 18 bases between the two ends. Written as DNA, the CDR3 is TGTGCCAGCAGCCCTGGACGCCCCGTTAGCTATGGCTACACCTTC. It encodes CASSPGRPVSYGYTF.

The chain joins TRBV5-6 to TRBJ1-1; D not certain. CDR3 length: 14 amino acids. The ends were cut back, 4 bases at V and 1 base at J, with 11 bases in the middle. CDR1 is SGHDT, CDR2 YYEEEE, per germline. The CDR3 protein is CASSHYFTNTEAFF. The CDR3 DNA is TGTGCCAGCAGCCATTATTTTACGAACACTGAAGCTTTCTTT.

This chain links TRBV24-1 with TRBJ2-1, with D tentatively TRBD1 or TRBD2 (6 bases each). CDR1 is KGHDR and CDR2 is SFDVKD in the germline V gene. Trimming took off 8 bases at V and 0 bases at J, with 10 bases between the two ends. The CDR3 has 14 residues. The CDR3 DNA sequence: TGTGCCACCAACGAGGGGGGCTCCTACAATGAGCAGTTCTTC. Translated, it gives CATNEGGSYNEQFF.

The J gene is TRBJ2-2, the V gene TRBV6-6, with 8 bases that match TRBD1. J lost 1 base, V lost 11 bases, and 3 bases had no gene match. There are 13 residues in the CDR3. Germline V lookup: CDR1 MNHNY, CDR2 SVGAGI (reference sequence). CDR3 protein: CAEDRGNTGELFF. As DNA, the CDR3 is TGTGCCGAAGACAGGGGGAACACCGGGGAGCTGTTTTTT.

The rearrangement links TRBV11-2 to TRBJ1-2, with a possible D match to TRBD1 (6 bases). The germline gives CDR1 SGHAT, CDR2 FQNNGV. Trimming stripped 2 bases from V and 7 bases from J, with 26 bases between. The CDR3 extends over 18 amino acids. The CDR3 loop reads CASSLYPRGGALRIGYTF. The CDR3 nucleotides are TGTGCCAGCAGCTTATACCCCCGGGGGGGGGCGCTTAGAATTGGCTACACCTTC.

This clonotype was seen more than once but under ten times. The rearrangement uses TRBV6-4 and TRBJ2-2; D unresolved. Germline CDR1 reads MRHNA; CDR2 reads SNTAGT. Trimming left V 0 bases short and J 4 bases short, with 3 bases between. This CDR3 is 13 amino acids long. Here the CDR3 reads CASSDSPTGELFF. The CDR3 coding sequence is TGTGCCAGCAGTGACTCCCCCACCGGGGAGCTGTTTTTT.

This clonotype has a count of ten or more. This sequence joins TRBV7-6 and TRBJ2-5; D is uncertain. This CDR3 has 15 residues. V shed 2 bases and J shed 7 bases, with 17 bases lying between them. Looked up from germline, CDR1 is SGHVS and CDR2 is FNYEAQ. The CDR3 nucleotides are TGTGCCAGCAGCTTAACCCGTTCGGCTTGGGGGACCCAGTACTTC. This codes for CASSLTRSAWGTQYF.

The chain couples TRBV4-3 to TRBJ1-1, with TRBD1 as a possible D gene (5 bases). CDR1 LGHNA and CDR2 YSLEER come from the germline V gene. The V end lost 1 base, the J end lost 4 bases, and 16 bases lay between the germline ends. This CDR3 spans 16 amino acids. The DNA of the CDR3 is TGCGCCAGCAGCCAAGTTCAGGCTGGGGGGATCACTGAAGCTTTCTTT. Translating it yields CASSQVQAGGITEAFF.

The chain carries TRBV7-9 and TRBJ2-7; TRBD1 matches at 12 bases. The J segment lost 6 bases and the V segment lost 4 bases, leaving 4 bases of the junction unmatched. CDR3 size: 14 residues. The germline V gene has CDR1 SEHNR and CDR2 FQNEAQ (reference sequence). The CDR3, as DNA: TGTGCCAGCAGCTCCCGGGACAGGGGGCTCGAGCAGTACGTC. Translated: CASSSRDRGLEQYV.

This clonotype was observed at least ten times. This chain joins TRBV27 and TRBJ1-2; D remains ambiguous. CDR3 length: 14 amino acids. Deletions cut 0 bases from V and 4 bases from J, with 9 bases between. The germline CDR1 and CDR2 sequences are MNHEY and SMNVEV (reference sequence). The CDR3 loop is CASSLSWSSYGYTF. In nucleotides, the CDR3 is TGTGCCAGCAGTTTATCGTGGAGCTCCTATGGCTACACCTTC.

This clonotype was counted many times. The chain couples TRBV12-3 or TRBV12-4 to TRBJ2-7, with D tentatively TRBD2 (6 bases). The CDR3 is 13 residues long. Trimming took 8 bases from V and 0 from J, leaving 11 bases between them. CDR3 amino acids: CASGLTPSYEQYF. In DNA form, the CDR3 reads TGTGCCAGCGGACTAACGCCCTCCTACGAGCAGTACTTC.

This clonotype was recorded many times. The chain recombines TRBV7-6 with TRBJ2-5, with TRBD2 matching 8 bases. The CDR3 has 14 residues. CDR1 and CDR2 from the germline V gene are SGHVS and FNYEAQ. V trimming: 0 bases; J trimming: 5 bases; junction bases outside the gene matches: 2. CDR3 residues: CASSLASGSETQYF. The CDR3 bases are TGTGCCAGCAGCTTAGCCAGCGGGAGTGAGACCCAGTACTTC.

V and J are TRBV28 and TRBJ2-1; D unresolved. The CDR3 covers 15 residues. V dropped 2 bases and J dropped 6 bases, with 14 bases sitting between them. Germline assignment: CDR1 MDHEN and CDR2 SYDVKM. CDR3: CASSLQKKMGNEQFF. The CDR3 DNA reads TGTGCCAGCAGTTTACAGAAGAAAATGGGCAATGAGCAGTTCTTC.

The genes are TRBV28 and TRBJ2-1; 10 bases fit TRBD2. CDR3 length: 15 residues. CDR1 is MDHEN, CDR2 SYDVKM, per germline. J was trimmed by 7 bases and V by 1 base; bases with no gene match: 4. The chain's CDR3 is CASSLYSSGRNEQFF. CDR3 nucleotides: TGTGCCAGCAGTTTATATTCTAGCGGGAGAAATGAGCAGTTCTTC.